This T cell receptor (beta chain) comes out of a study of T cell clones after liver transplantation (dated by TCRdb to between 2018 and 2021). For the study in its entirety: The samples were obtained from ITN030ST, a randomized trial that attempted immunosuppression withdrawal within 2 years after liver transplantation. Donor-reactive T cell clones were identified by TCRbeta sequencing following a pre-transplant mixed lymphocyte reaction and were subsequently tracked in post-transplant blood. As an antigen-independent comparator for the donor-reactive sequences, third party-reactive TCRbeta sequences from pre-transplant MLRs were identified as well. Of the eight recipients, a few were HCV-positive, while the remaining recipients had been transplanted for non-autoimmune, non-viral indications. No induction therapy was given to the subjects, and standard immunosuppression was administered until randomization at 12-24 months post-transplant. Tolerance was defined as complete immunosuppression withdrawal for at least one year with no rise in liver enzymes beyond twice the upper limit of normal. Blood samples were collected pre-transplant, pre-randomization before withdrawal, and post-randomization after either complete withdrawal or failed withdrawal. The studied cohort comprised 8 liver transplant recipients, 3 classified as tolerant and 5 as non-tolerant.

Worth noting for this clone: What this receptor recognizes is not known. No much larger clonotype is one base removed from it; base qualities were not supplied.

High-throughput TCRbeta CDR3 sequencing of frozen genomic DNA was performed by immunoSEQ, including PCR amplification, mapping, bias correction and internal controls. On the authors' methods: Only productive rearrangements were retained, with each unique TCRbeta sequence defined by its CDR3 nucleotide sequence together with its V and J gene. A sequence counted as donor-reactive only if the sequence showed at least 5-fold expansion in CFSE-low cells compared with unstimulated pre-transplant cells and had a frequency of at least 0.01%. Minimum frequency thresholds were set for each subject based on the unstimulated sample with the lowest template count, ensuring at least 90% detection power. Jensen-Shannon divergence between the top 1000 TCRbeta sequences post-transplant and pre-transplant was used to measure repertoire turnover. Changes in detection of donor-reactive sequences were tested with two-sided Fisher's exact tests. Imported from immuneACCESS, the table was reduced by TCRdb to in-frame sequences with V and J called. These copies leave out some clones; in studies compared against another copy, an unresolved V gene accounts for under half, and the cause of the remainder is not known. V and J calls and clone size are as listed in that table; D and trimming were resolved from the DNA. The sample table shows about 20,000 clones, and about 77% are seen once. The ten most abundant clones make up roughly a third of the sample.

The research as a whole found: Once repertoire turnover was taken into account, donor-reactive detection showed a significant reduction for CD4 in 7 of 8 subjects and for CD8 in 8 of 8. The conclusions were considered preliminary, being limited by small, heterogeneous patient numbers and non-standardized post-transplant time points. Because allograft tissue specimens were not available, migration of donor-reactive T cells into the graft, rather than deletion, may have occurred. A significant post-transplant decrease in circulating donor-reactive CD4 TCRbeta sequences was observed in most of the 8 subjects, irrespective of tolerance or HCV status. Low numbers of available donor cells limited the measurable donor-reactive repertoire in a couple of subjects. The decline in donor-reactive sequences exceeded the decline in third party-reactive sequences, suggesting partial antigen-specific deletion that was unrelated to withdrawal success.

Thawed unstimulated PBMCs were stained for CD3, CD4 and CD8 and FACS-sorted into CD3+CD4+ and CD3+CD8+ populations. Randomization to immunosuppression withdrawal applied to every one of the 8 studied subjects. The Qiagen DNeasy Blood and Tissue Kit was used for isolation of genomic DNA. The source material was CD8+ T cells from blood, sampled around 52 months after liver transplant. The source of this sequence is a human patient who received a liver transplant. After a transplant, the donor of the graft may account for some T cells.

CDR3 loop: CASSPQPNTEAFF. The DNA reads as follows: TGTGCCAGCAGCCCCCAGCCTAACACTGAAGCTTTCTTT. The chain uses TRBV7-6 and TRBJ1-1, with no reliable assignment of the D segment. The trim is 5 bases for V and 2 bases for J, with a gap of 9 bases between the germline ends. Measured from the cysteine to the phenylalanine, the CDR3 is 13 residues long. The read is trimmed to its CDR3 DNA, 39 bases read in frame from base 1. Per the germline V gene, SGHVS is the CDR1 and FNYEAQ is the CDR2.